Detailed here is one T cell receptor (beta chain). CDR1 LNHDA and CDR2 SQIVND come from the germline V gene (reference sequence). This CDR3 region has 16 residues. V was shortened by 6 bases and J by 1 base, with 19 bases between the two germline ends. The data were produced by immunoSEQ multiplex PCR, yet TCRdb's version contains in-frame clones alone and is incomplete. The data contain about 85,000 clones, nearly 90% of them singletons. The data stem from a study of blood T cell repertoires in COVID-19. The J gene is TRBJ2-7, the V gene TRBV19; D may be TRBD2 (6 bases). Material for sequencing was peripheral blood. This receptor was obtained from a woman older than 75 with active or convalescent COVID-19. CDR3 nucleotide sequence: TGTGCCAGTAGCCACGGCGGAGGGGCCCGATCCTACGAGCAGTACTTC. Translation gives CASSHGGGARSYEQYF.